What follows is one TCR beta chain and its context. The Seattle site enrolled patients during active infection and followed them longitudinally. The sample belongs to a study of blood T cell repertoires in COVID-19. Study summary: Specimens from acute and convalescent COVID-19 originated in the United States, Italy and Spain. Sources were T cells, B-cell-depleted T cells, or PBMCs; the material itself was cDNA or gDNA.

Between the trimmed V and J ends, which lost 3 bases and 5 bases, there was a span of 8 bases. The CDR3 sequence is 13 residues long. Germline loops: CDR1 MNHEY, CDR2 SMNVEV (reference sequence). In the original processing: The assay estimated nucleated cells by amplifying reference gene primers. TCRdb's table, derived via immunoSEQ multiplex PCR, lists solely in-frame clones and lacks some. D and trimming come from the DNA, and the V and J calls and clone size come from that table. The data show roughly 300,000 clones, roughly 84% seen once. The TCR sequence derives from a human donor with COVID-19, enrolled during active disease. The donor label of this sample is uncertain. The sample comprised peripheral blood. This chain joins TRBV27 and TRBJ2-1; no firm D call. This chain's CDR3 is CASSFLEDNEQFF. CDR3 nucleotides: TGTGCCAGCAGTTTTCTAGAGGACAATGAGCAGTTCTTC.